This T cell receptor beta chain was observed in a study of blood T cell repertoires in COVID-19. Study at large: The samples span acute and convalescent COVID-19 from the United States, Italy and Spain. T cells, B-cell-depleted T cells, or PBMCs supplied cDNA or gDNA.

As originally analysed: It was from reference gene primer amplification that nucleated cell counts were estimated. The repertoire was sequenced with immunoSEQ multiplex PCR; TCRdb's copy has only in-frame clones and lacks some. V and J calls and clone size are given by that table; D and trimming were obtained from the DNA. The data show fewer than 400,000 clones, with about 85% seen just once and about 3.6% held by the top ten. The CDR3 length is 15 residues. Trimming removed 3 bases at V and 11 bases at J, with 22 bases between. Per the germline V gene, CDR1 is LNHNV and CDR2 is YYDKDF (reference sequence).

This clonotype was obtained from a woman aged 18-29 years with acute or convalescent COVID-19. The sample taken for sequencing was peripheral blood. The chain joins TRBV15 to TRBJ1-1; the D is unclear. In DNA form, the CDR3 reads TGTGCCACCAGCAGGATCCCGAGGAGGGATAGTATGGCTTTCTTT. This gives the protein CATSRIPRRDSMAFF.